These 27 T cell receptor beta chains originate from one sample sequenced in a study of regulatory T cells in long-lasting Graves disease. Time point specified: newly diagnosed GD, antithyroid drugs for less than 3 months. PBMC-derived RNA was used for the TCR library. CDR3 regions were amplified by Arm-PCR using iRepertoire HTBI primers to build TCR beta libraries. TCRdb passed the multiplex PCR reads through MiXCR, listing each CDR3 protein once. The sample lists 400,000 to 550,000 distinct CDR3 sequences; 16% were seen once. This sample was also put to use in a study of T cells in Graves' hyperthyroidism and ophthalmopathy.

This material consisted of peripheral blood mononuclear cells (PBMCs), taken at new diagnosis, from a patient treated with antithyroid drugs. These receptors all stem from a woman under 30 with Graves disease.

As to this clonotype: A read error is the likely source, as a far larger clone sits one nucleotide away. J is TRBJ2-3 and V is TRBV5-5; TRBD2 aligns across 10 bases. The DNA end favors TRBJ2-7, so the J call may be wrong. The V gene's germline CDR1 is SGHKS and CDR2 YYEKEE (reference sequence). This CDR3 region has 13 residues. The CDR3, as DNA: TGTGCCAGCAGCTTGACTAGCGGGGTTGAGCAGTACTTC. Translated, it gives CASSLTSGVEQYF.

This clonotype was counted only a few times. V is TRBV6-2 or TRBV6-3 and J is TRBJ2-2; no clear D. V was cut by 2 bases and J by 4 bases, with 8 bases left in between. CDR3 size: 14 residues. Germline lookup yields CDR1 MNHEY and CDR2 SVGEGT. CDR3 sequence (DNA): TGTGCCAGCAGTTACACAGCACGCACCGGGGAGCTGTTTTTT. It yields the protein CASSYTARTGELFF.

The sample holds many counts of this clonotype. The gene calls are TRBV12-3 or TRBV12-4 and TRBJ2-7; unclear D gene. This CDR3 contains 14 residues. Trimming shortened V by 1 base and J by 7 bases, and 14 bases separated the two germline ends. The CDR3 nucleotides are TGTGCCAGCAGTTTAGTAGTGGACCTCGCGGAGCAGTACTTC. It codes for CASSLVVDLAEQYF.

This clonotype was counted ten times or more. V usage is TRBV5-1 and J usage is TRBJ1-5, with D possibly TRBD1 on 6 matching bases. V lost 4 bases to trimming and J lost 0 bases, with 11 bases between them. The CDR3 contains 15 residues. The germline gives CDR1 SGHRS, CDR2 YFSETQ. The DNA of the CDR3 is TGCGCCAGCAGCCCAGCAGGGGATAGCAATCAGCCCCAGCATTTT. It specifies CASSPAGDSNQPQHF.

This clonotype was observed many times. The rearrangement uses TRBV28 and TRBJ2-3; TRBD2 aligns across 8 bases. The CDR3 sequence is 15 residues long. The ends lost 6 bases at V and 4 bases at J; junction bases unmatched: 9. Germline CDR1 MDHEN, CDR2 SYDVKM. DNA for the CDR3: TGTGCCAGCAGATTTCCGGGACTAGTAGCAGATACGCAGTATTTT. This sequence encodes CASRFPGLVADTQYF. The full variable domain, with the rest looked up from reference TRBV28 and TRBJ2-3, is DVKVTQSSRYLVKRTGEKVFLECVQDMDHENMFWYRQDPGLGLRLIYFSYDVKMKEKGDIPEGYSVSREKKERFSLILESASTNQTSMYLCASRFPGLVADTQYFGPGTRLTVL.

This clonotype has a count of ten or more. The chain carries TRBV24-1 and TRBJ1-5; D remains unclear. The CDR3 is 15 residues long. The V end was cut by 3 bases, the J end by 0 bases, with 8 bases between. From germline, CDR1 is KGHDR and CDR2 SFDVKD. The CDR3 protein is CATSDLTYSNQPQHF. The DNA of the CDR3 is TGTGCCACCAGTGATCTCACGTATAGCAATCAGCCCCAGCATTTT.

This clonotype was seen more than once but under ten times. The V gene is TRBV2, the J gene TRBJ2-2, with D possibly matching TRBD1 (5 bases). CDR1 is SNHLY and CDR2 is FYNNEI in the germline V gene. This CDR3 region has 13 residues. Trimming left V 7 bases short and J 6 bases short, with 12 bases between. The CDR3 spells CASKVRGSGELFF. In DNA, the CDR3 is TGTGCCAGCAAGGTTAGGGGCTCCGGGGAGCTGTTTTTT.

In its sample, this clonotype was seen many times. The rearrangement links TRBV28 to TRBJ1-5, with a tentative D call TRBD1 (6 bases). V lost 4 bases, J lost 4 bases, and 17 bases lay in between. Germline values: CDR1 MDHEN, CDR2 SYDVKM. CDR3 length equals 16 residues. CDR3 DNA sequence: TGTGCCAGCAGTTCAAAACAGGGACCTCGAAATCAGCCCCAGCATTTT. Amino acids: CASSSKQGPRNQPQHF.

The CDR3 sequence is CASSPQGAIPGELFF. CDR3 nucleotides: TGTGCCAGCAGCCCACAGGGGGCAATACCCGGGGAGCTGTTTTTT. The chain joins TRBV12-3 or TRBV12-4 to TRBJ2-2, with 9 bases identical to TRBD1. There are 15 residues in the CDR3. V lost 6 bases, J lost 6 bases, and 8 bases stayed unmatched.

The V gene is TRBV19, the J gene TRBJ1-5; 7 nucleotides align to TRBD1. The CDR3 totals 17 residues. Unmatched junction bases numbered 10, after V lost 5 bases and J lost 0 bases. CDR1 LNHDA and CDR2 SQIVND come from the germline V gene (reference sequence). The CDR3 DNA follows: TGTGCCAGTAGTCCGAGTGTGGCAGGGGGTAGCAATCAGCCCCAGCATTTT. Translated: CASSPSVAGGSNQPQHF.

The chain is built from TRBV4-3 and TRBJ2-7; TRBD1 aligns across 12 bases. V lost 0 bases, J lost 3 bases, and 3 bases stayed unmatched. Germline loops: CDR1 LGHNA, CDR2 YSLEER. CDR3 length equals 16 residues. In nucleotides, the CDR3 is TGCGCCAGCAGCCAAGAGGGGACAGGGGGCTTCTACGAGCAGTACTTC. This codes for CASSQEGTGGFYEQYF.

The rearrangement joins TRBV10-3 to TRBJ2-5; 8 bases map to TRBD1. The germline CDR1 and CDR2 sequences are ENHRY and SYGVKD. This CDR3 contains 15 residues. J gave up 3 bases and V 2 bases, and 5 bases lay outside the gene matches. This chain's CDR3 is CAISEPGGRKETQYF. CDR3 DNA sequence: TGTGCCATCAGTGAGCCAGGGGGCCGAAAAGAGACCCAGTACTTC.

This clonotype was observed a handful of times. The V gene is TRBV12-3 or TRBV12-4, the J gene TRBJ2-3; D gene ambiguous. The CDR3 covers 13 residues. Trimming cost V 7 bases and J 3 bases, with 11 bases left between them. The CDR3 coding sequence is TGTGCCAGCACCCGGAGCTCTACAGATACGCAGTATTTT. Amino acids: CASTRSSTDTQYF.

This clonotype was recorded many times. The rearrangement joins TRBV5-1 to TRBJ2-7, with 8 bases matching TRBD2. In germline, CDR1 is SGHRS, CDR2 YFSETQ. CDR3 length: 16 residues. V shed 4 bases and J 6 bases; nucleotides not matched to a gene: 15. The CDR3 region is CASSRGNREGLSEQYF. The CDR3 DNA sequence: TGCGCCAGCAGCCGGGGCAACCGGGAGGGCCTATCCGAGCAGTACTTC.

The chain couples TRBV28 to TRBJ1-1, with D possibly TRBD1 on 5 matching bases. The V and J ends lost 1 base and 4 bases respectively, with 19 bases between them. The CDR3 loop spans 17 amino acids. Germline V gives CDR1 MDHEN, CDR2 SYDVKM. In DNA, the CDR3 is TGTGCCAGCAGTTTATTGTTTGGGGGATTTATGGGCACTGAAGCTTTCTTT. It specifies CASSLLFGGFMGTEAFF.

In the case of this clonotype: Possible read error: a much larger clone is one base away. The chain joins TRBV2 to TRBJ2-7; perhaps TRBD2 as D (5 bases). The V gene lost 1 base and the J gene lost 7 bases, with 20 bases spanning the gap. Germline CDR1 reads SNHLY; CDR2 reads FYNNEI. This CDR3 has 16 amino acids. The CDR3 DNA is TGTGCCAGCAGTGAAGAAGGTGGGAGCTCCTACAATGAGCAGTACTTC. This sequence encodes CASSEEGGSSYNEQYF. Drawing the rest from reference TRBV2 and TRBJ2-7, the complete variable domain is EPEVTQTPSHQVTQMGQEVILRCVPISNHLYFYWYRQILGQKVEFLVSFYNNEISEKSEIFDDQFSVERPDGSNFTLKIRSTKLEDSAMYFCASSEEGGSSYNEQYFGPGTRLTVT.

The sample holds many counts of this clonotype. The chain is built from TRBV6-5 and TRBJ1-1; D is unclear. The ends were cut back, 2 bases at V and 0 bases at J, with 7 bases in the middle. Germline loops: CDR1 MNHEY, CDR2 SVGAGI. This CDR3 contains 14 residues. In DNA form, the CDR3 reads TGTGCCAGCAGTTACAATCGGATGAACACTGAAGCTTTCTTT. It is translated as CASSYNRMNTEAFF.

This clonotype was counted at least ten times. This chain links TRBV28 with TRBJ2-7; 8 bases match TRBD1. The junction had 7 bases not matched to a gene; V was cut back by 3 bases and J by 3 bases. CDR1 is MDHEN, CDR2 SYDVKM, per germline. This CDR3 contains 15 residues. The CDR3 loop reads CASSFAQGVYYEQYF. The CDR3 nucleotides read TGTGCCAGCAGTTTCGCACAGGGGGTATACTACGAGCAGTACTTC.

This clonotype was seen a few times. The V gene is TRBV27, the J gene TRBJ2-7, with 7 positions matching TRBD2. This CDR3 has 14 amino acids. The trim removed 3 bases at V and 0 bases at J, leaving 2 bases unmatched. The germline V gene encodes CDR1 MNHEY and CDR2 SMNVEV (reference sequence). The DNA of the CDR3 is TGTGCCAGCAGTTTTGCGGGAGTCTCCTACGAGCAGTACTTC. Translation: CASSFAGVSYEQYF.

Concerning this clonotype itself: A clone one base away is much larger, so this may be a read error. This chain joins TRBV30 and TRBJ2-3, with D hard to call. This CDR3 is built from 15 residues. Deletions cut 3 bases from V and 6 bases from J, with 19 bases between. Germline V CDR1 and CDR2: GTSNPN, SVGIG (reference sequence). CDR3 DNA: TGTGCCTGGAGCCCCCTCGCGGCTCGGTGGGATACGCAGTATTTT. It codes for CAWSPLAARWDTQYF.

This clonotype has a count of ten or more. This chain uses TRBV24-1 with TRBJ2-1; a possible D gene is TRBD1 (6 bases). In germline, CDR1 is KGHDR, CDR2 SFDVKD. The length of the CDR3 is 17 residues. The V gene lost 2 bases and the J gene lost 1 base, with 14 bases spanning the gap. CDR3 sequence reads: CATSDSQGFSSYNEQFF. As DNA, the CDR3 is TGTGCCACCAGTGATTCTCAGGGGTTCAGTTCCTACAATGAGCAGTTCTTC.

This chain connects TRBV10-3 to TRBJ1-5, with D possibly matching TRBD1 (6 bases). This CDR3 comprises 17 residues. The germline V and J ends were trimmed by 0 bases and 6 bases, with 18 bases remaining between them. Germline V gene data show CDR1 as ENHRY and CDR2 as SYGVKD. This CDR3 reads CAISESQGRIASQPQHF. Written as DNA, the CDR3 is TGTGCCATCAGTGAGTCGCAGGGGAGAATAGCAAGTCAGCCCCAGCATTTT.

This clonotype was counted ten times or more. This chain joins TRBV12-3 or TRBV12-4 and TRBJ2-7; no reliable D call. Trimming pared 5 bases from V and 4 bases from J, leaving 24 bases between. The CDR3 has 17 residues. The CDR3 region has the DNA TGTGCCAGCAGTCCCCGTGTTGGCTTGGCTAGTGGATACGAGCAGTACTTC. This sequence encodes CASSPRVGLASGYEQYF.

CDR3 region: CASSRRQGNTGELFF. CDR3 nucleotides: TGTGCCAGCTCACGACGACAGGGGAACACCGGGGAGCTGTTTTTT. This sequence joins TRBV18 and TRBJ2-2, with TRBD1 matching over 7 bases. The CDR3 contains 15 residues. V shed 4 bases, J shed 1 base, and the junction held 3 bases outside the gene matches. The germline V gene encodes CDR1 KGHSH and CDR2 LQKENI.

This clonotype was seen at least ten times. The chain carries TRBV28 and TRBJ1-5; tentative D call: TRBD1 (6 bases). The V end lost 3 bases, the J end lost 4 bases, and 7 bases lay between the germline ends. The CDR3 is 13 residues long. Germline CDR1 MDHEN, CDR2 SYDVKM. CDR3 protein: CASSFTGNQPQHF. CDR3 sequence (DNA): TGTGCCAGCAGTTTTACAGGGAATCAGCCCCAGCATTTT.

This clonotype was recorded at least ten times. J is TRBJ1-5 and V is TRBV30; 7 bases match TRBD1. The CDR3 has 13 residues. The J segment lost 5 bases and the V segment lost 5 bases, leaving 6 bases of the junction unmatched. Germline CDR1 reads GTSNPN; CDR2 reads SVGIG (reference sequence). The CDR3 sequence is CAWGRTGDQPQHF. In DNA form, the CDR3 reads TGTGCCTGGGGTCGGACAGGAGATCAGCCCCAGCATTTT.

Many counts were recorded for this clonotype. This rearrangement joins TRBV12-3 or TRBV12-4 to TRBJ2-2; tentative D call: TRBD2 (5 bases). V lost 6 bases, J lost 1 base, and 9 bases lay in between. This CDR3 spans 14 amino acids. The CDR3 is CASSLSGNTGELFF. The CDR3 region has the DNA TGTGCCAGCAGCTTAAGCGGGAACACCGGGGAGCTGTTTTTT.